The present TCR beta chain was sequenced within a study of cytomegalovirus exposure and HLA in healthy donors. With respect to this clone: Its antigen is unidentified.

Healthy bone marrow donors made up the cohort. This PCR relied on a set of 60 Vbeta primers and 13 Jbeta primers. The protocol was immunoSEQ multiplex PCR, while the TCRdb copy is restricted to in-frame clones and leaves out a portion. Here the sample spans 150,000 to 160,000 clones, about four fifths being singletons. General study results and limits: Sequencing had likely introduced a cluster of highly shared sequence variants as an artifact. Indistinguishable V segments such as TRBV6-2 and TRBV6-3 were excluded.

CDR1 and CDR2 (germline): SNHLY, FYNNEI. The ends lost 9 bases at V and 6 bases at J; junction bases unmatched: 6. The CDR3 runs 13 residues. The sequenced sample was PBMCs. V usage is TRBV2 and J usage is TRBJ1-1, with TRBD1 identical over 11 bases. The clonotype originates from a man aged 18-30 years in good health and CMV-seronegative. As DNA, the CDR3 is TGTGCCAGGTCCTCGGGACAGGGGGCTGAAGCTTTCTTT. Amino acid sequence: CARSSGQGAEAFF. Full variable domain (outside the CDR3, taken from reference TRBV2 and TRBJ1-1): EPEVTQTPSHQVTQMGQEVILRCVPISNHLYFYWYRQILGQKVEFLVSFYNNEISEKSEIFDDQFSVERPDGSNFTLKIRSTKLEDSAMYFCARSSGQGAEAFFGQGTRLTVV.